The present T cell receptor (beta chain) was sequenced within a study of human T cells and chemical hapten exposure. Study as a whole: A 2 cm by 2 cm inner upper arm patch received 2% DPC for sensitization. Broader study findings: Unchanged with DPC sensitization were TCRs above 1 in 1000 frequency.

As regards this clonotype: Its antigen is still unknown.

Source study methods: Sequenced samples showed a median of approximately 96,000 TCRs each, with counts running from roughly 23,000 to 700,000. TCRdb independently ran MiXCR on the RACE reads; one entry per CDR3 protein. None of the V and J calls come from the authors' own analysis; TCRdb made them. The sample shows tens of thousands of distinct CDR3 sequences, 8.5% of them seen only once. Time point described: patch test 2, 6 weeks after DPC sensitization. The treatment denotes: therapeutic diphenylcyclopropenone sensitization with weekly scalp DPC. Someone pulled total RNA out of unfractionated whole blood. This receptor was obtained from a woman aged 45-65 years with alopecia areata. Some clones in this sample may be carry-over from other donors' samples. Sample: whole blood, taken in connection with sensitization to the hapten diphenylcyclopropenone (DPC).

The CDR3 DNA reads TGTGCCAGCAGTTTATACGGACAGGGGAGGGAGAATGAAAAACTGTTTTTT. Amino acids: CASSLYGQGRENEKLFF. This sequence joins TRBV28 and TRBJ1-4, with 9 bases that match TRBD1. The CDR3 covers 17 residues. CDR1 and CDR2 from the germline V gene are MDHEN and SYDVKM. J lost 5 bases, V lost 1 base, and 8 bases had no gene match.